These 30 T cell receptor beta chains were sequenced from one sample in a study of OX40 agonist ivuxolimab in advanced cancers. TCRdb's copy holds only in-frame clones and misses some; the assay was immunoSEQ multiplex PCR. The sample lists 25,000 to 30,000 clones, 75% to 90% occurring once. The starting material was CD4+ or CD8+ T cells sorted from blood, obtained in a trial of the OX40 agonist ivuxolimab. The receptors were sampled from an adult with an advanced solid tumor such as melanoma, head and neck, liver or kidney cancer.

V is TRBV19 and J is TRBJ2-5, with 9 nucleotides matching TRBD1. The CDR3 runs 13 residues. Germline V gene sequence: CDR1 LNHDA, CDR2 SQIVND (reference sequence). Trimming removed 3 bases from V and 11 bases from J; junction bases left unmatched: 7. CDR3 region: CASSIRGQGWQYF. CDR3 DNA: TGTGCCAGTAGTATTCGGGGACAGGGTTGGCAGTACTTC.

The chain carries TRBV4-3 and TRBJ2-7, with a possible D match to TRBD1 (7 bases). Germline lookup yields CDR1 LGHNA and CDR2 YSLEER. The CDR3 totals 15 residues. The V gene lost 0 bases and the J gene lost 5 bases, with 14 bases spanning the gap. CDR3 residues: CASSQEDRTIDEQYF. The CDR3 nucleotides read TGCGCCAGCAGCCAAGAGGACAGGACTATCGACGAGCAGTACTTC.

The V and J genes are TRBV6-5 and TRBJ1-6; possible D gene TRBD1, 5 bases. The CDR3 consists of 15 residues. Germline V gene data show CDR1 as MNHEY and CDR2 as SVGAGI. Between the trimmed V and J ends, which lost 3 bases and 9 bases, there was a span of 15 bases. DNA for the CDR3: TGTGCCAGCAGTTATTCGCAGGGTCTAGGTTCACCCCTCCACTTT. This translates into CASSYSQGLGSPLHF.

V is TRBV4-1 and J is TRBJ1-4; D call uncertain. The germline V and J ends were trimmed by 5 bases and 8 bases, with 9 bases remaining between them. Germline CDR1 reads MGHRA; CDR2 reads YSYEKL. The CDR3 is 12 amino acids. The CDR3 loop reads CASSVTGEKLFF. CDR3 bases: TGCGCCAGCAGCGTTACTGGGGAAAAACTGTTTTTT.

The gene calls are TRBV21-1 and TRBJ1-4; the tabulated D call, TRBD1, remains unverified against the DNA. TRBV21-1 is a documented pseudogene. The CDR3 has 15 amino acids. CDR3 loop: CASSGCRRVNEKLFF. CDR3 DNA: TGTGCCAGCAGCGGCTGCCGCAGGGTTAATGAAAAACTGTTTTTT.

This clone was found once. CDR3 nucleotides: TGTGCCAGCAGCCCTAGTCCGGCCAGCTCCTACGAGCAGTACTTC. This sequence encodes CASSPSPASSYEQYF. The chain employs TRBV9 and TRBJ2-7, with no clear D. V lost 4 bases to trimming and J lost 0 bases, with 14 bases between them. This CDR3 has 15 residues. CDR1 is SGDLS and CDR2 is YYNGEE in the germline V gene.

The chain couples TRBV7-9 to TRBJ2-5, with 9 bases fitting TRBD2. The DNA end is more similar to TRBJ2-7, so the J call may be wrong. CDR1 SEHNR and CDR2 FQNEAQ come from the germline V gene (reference sequence). The CDR3 sequence is 15 residues long. CDR3 amino acids: CASSPSTSGTYEQYF. CDR3 in DNA: TGTGCCAGCAGCCCCTCGACTAGCGGCACCTACGAGCAGTACTTC.

The gene calls are TRBV19 and TRBJ2-4, with D tentatively TRBD2 (5 bases). Germline V gene data show CDR1 as LNHDA and CDR2 as SQIVND (reference sequence). Between the trimmed V and J ends, which lost 3 bases and 3 bases, there was a span of 33 bases. The CDR3 loop spans 22 amino acids. CDR3 loop: CASSIQTTASYILANVKNIQYF. The CDR3 nucleotides read TGTGCCAGTAGTATTCAAACTACCGCGTCTTACATCCTAGCTAACGTCAAAAACATTCAGTACTTC.

This chain joins TRBV9 and TRBJ2-4; D is possibly TRBD1 or TRBD2 (6 bases each). The germline gives CDR1 SGDLS, CDR2 YYNGEE. This CDR3 has 16 amino acids. V was pared by 3 bases and J by 0 bases, with 13 bases between. CDR3 sequence: CASSGRGTLAKNIQYF. The DNA for the CDR3 is TGTGCCAGCAGCGGGAGGGGGACCCTAGCCAAAAACATTCAGTACTTC.

CDR3 amino acids: CATRSQELFF. As DNA, the CDR3 is TGTGCCACCCGGTCTCAGGAGCTGTTTTTT. V gene TRBV7-9 combines with J gene TRBJ2-2; no clear D gene. The V and J ends lost 10 bases and 10 bases respectively, with 10 bases between them. The CDR3 has 10 amino acids. CDR1 is SEHNR, CDR2 FQNEAQ, per germline (reference sequence). Combining the CDR3 with reference TRBV7-9 and TRBJ2-2 gives the whole variable domain DTGVSQNPRHKITKRGQNVTFRCDPISEHNRLYWYRQTLGQGPEFLTYFQNEAQLEKSRLLSDRFSAERPKGSFSTLEIQRTEQGDSAMYLCATRSQELFFGEGSRLTVL.

A single count supports this clone. The chain employs TRBV5-6 and TRBJ2-4; D possibly matches TRBD1 or TRBD2 (5 bases each). The length of the CDR3 is 19 residues. In germline, CDR1 is SGHDT, CDR2 YYEEEE. Between the trimmed V and J ends, which lost 2 bases and 0 bases, there was a span of 21 bases. CDR3 residues: CASSFFGVRGAGAKNIQYF. The CDR3 DNA sequence: TGTGCCAGCAGCTTTTTCGGGGTTCGGGGCGCGGGAGCCAAAAACATTCAGTACTTC. Looking up the rest from reference TRBV5-6 and TRBJ2-4 gives the full variable domain: DAGVTQSPTHLIKTRGQQVTLRCSPKSGHDTVSWYQQALGQGPQFIFQYYEEEERQRGNFPDRFSGHQFPNYSSELNVNALLLGDSALYLCASSFFGVRGAGAKNIQYFGAGTRLSVL.

The rearrangement uses TRBV27 and TRBJ1-6; D gene unclear. The CDR3 length is 11 residues. The V gene's germline CDR1 is MNHEY and CDR2 SMNVEV (reference sequence). Trimming took 8 bases from V and 6 from J, leaving 5 bases between them. The chain's CDR3 is CASGPNSPLHF. CDR3 bases: TGTGCCAGCGGCCCTAATTCACCCCTCCACTTT.

This rearrangement joins TRBV5-1 to TRBJ1-4; 7 nucleotides match TRBD1. The CDR3 has 17 residues. Germline trimming cut 1 base from V and 7 bases from J; bases unmatched to any gene: 13. Germline assignment: CDR1 SGHRS and CDR2 YFSETQ. The CDR3 loop reads CASSLLGRGGGGEKLFF. The CDR3 coding sequence is TGCGCCAGCAGCTTGCTAGGTCGAGGGGGCGGTGGTGAAAAACTGTTTTTT.

The rearrangement links TRBV29-1 to TRBJ2-6; 9 nucleotides match TRBD2. Trimming removed 4 bases from V and 4 bases from J; junction bases left unmatched: 8. This CDR3 is 16 amino acids long. Germline V lookup: CDR1 SQVTM, CDR2 ANQGSEA. The CDR3 DNA reads TGCAGCGTTGCTGCGGGAGGGCCGCAAGGGGCCAACGTCCTGACTTTC. Encoded protein: CSVAAGGPQGANVLTF.

Here the CDR3 DNA reads TGTGCCAGCAGCAAAGGACCGACGCTAGCGGCCCTAGATACGCAGTATTTT. Its protein is CASSKGPTLAALDTQYF. This rearrangement joins TRBV21-1 to TRBJ2-3; TRBD2 is the table's D call and was not checked against the DNA. TRBV21-1 has pseudogene status. This CDR3 spans 17 amino acids.

The chain combines TRBV19 with TRBJ2-3; D is unresolved. The CDR3 is made up of 12 amino acids. Germline V lookup: CDR1 LNHDA, CDR2 SQIVND (reference sequence). V was cut by 5 bases and J by 4 bases, with 7 bases left in between. Written as DNA, the CDR3 is TGTGCCAGTAGTCCCCTCTCAGATACGCAGTATTTT. Translating it yields CASSPLSDTQYF. Full variable domain (outside the CDR3, taken from reference TRBV19 and TRBJ2-3): DGGITQSPKYLFRKEGQNVTLSCEQNLNHDAMYWYRQDPGQGLRLIYYSQIVNDFQKGDIAEGYSVSREKKESFPLTVTSAQKNPTAFYLCASSPLSDTQYFGPGTRLTVL.

V is TRBV9 and J is TRBJ2-7; the D gene is possibly TRBD2 (5 bases). Trimming removed 0 bases at V and 1 base at J, with 14 bases between. The V gene's germline CDR1 is SGDLS and CDR2 YYNGEE. The CDR3 has 16 residues. The CDR3: CASSVDYLRGSYEQYF. The DNA for the CDR3 is TGTGCCAGCAGCGTAGACTACTTGAGAGGGTCCTACGAGCAGTACTTC. Together with reference TRBV9 and TRBJ2-7, the CDR3 gives the full variable domain: DSGVTQTPKHLITATGQRVTLRCSPRSGDLSVYWYQQSLDQGLQFLIQYYNGEERAKGNILERFSAQQFPDLHSELNLSSLELGDSALYFCASSVDYLRGSYEQYFGPGTRLTVT.

This clone was observed once. The chain carries TRBV5-6 and TRBJ2-5; TRBD2 might be the D (6 bases). The CDR3 covers 15 residues. CDR1 and CDR2 from the germline V gene are SGHDT and YYEEEE. V was shortened by 0 bases and J by 0 bases, with 9 bases between the two germline ends. CDR3 sequence (DNA): TGTGCCAGCAGCTTGGTAGGCGGGAACCAAGAGACCCAGTACTTC. Protein product: CASSLVGGNQETQYF. Filled out from reference TRBV5-6 and TRBJ2-5, the complete variable domain reads DAGVTQSPTHLIKTRGQQVTLRCSPKSGHDTVSWYQQALGQGPQFIFQYYEEEERQRGNFPDRFSGHQFPNYSSELNVNALLLGDSALYLCASSLVGGNQETQYFGPGTRLLVL.

The chain joins TRBV7-9 to TRBJ1-5, with D maybe TRBD1 (6 bases). The CDR3 spans 13 residues. Germline V lookup: CDR1 SEHNR, CDR2 FQNEAQ (reference sequence). V was trimmed by 0 bases and J by 8 bases, leaving 8 bases between them. The CDR3 nucleotides read TGTGCCAGCAGCTTAGCTGGGGGCGAGCCCCAGCATTTT. Translation: CASSLAGGEPQHF. Based on the CDR3 plus reference TRBV7-9 and TRBJ1-5, the full variable domain is DTGVSQNPRHKITKRGQNVTFRCDPISEHNRLYWYRQTLGQGPEFLTYFQNEAQLEKSRLLSDRFSAERPKGSFSTLEIQRTEQGDSAMYLCASSLAGGEPQHFGDGTRLSIL.

The gene calls are TRBV6-4 and TRBJ2-1; no reliable D call. Germline V lookup: CDR1 MRHNA, CDR2 SNTAGT. Trimming pared 2 bases from V and 0 bases from J, leaving 8 bases between. This CDR3 has 15 residues. The CDR3 region is CASSDDPTSYNEQFF. CDR3 DNA: TGTGCCAGCAGTGACGATCCCACCTCCTACAATGAGCAGTTCTTC.

The chain is built from TRBV29-1 and TRBJ2-1; tentative D call: TRBD2 (5 bases). CDR1 is SQVTM and CDR2 is ANQGSEA in the germline V gene. The CDR3 covers 15 residues. Trimming removed 5 bases from V and 0 bases from J, with 14 bases in between. CDR3 sequence: CSVLKWESSYNEQFF. In DNA form, the CDR3 reads TGCAGCGTTCTAAAGTGGGAGAGCTCCTACAATGAGCAGTTCTTC.

The chain is built from TRBV27 and TRBJ2-1; D may be TRBD1 or TRBD2 (6 bases each). The V end was cut by 4 bases, the J end by 4 bases, with 17 bases between. This CDR3 comprises 16 residues. Germline values: CDR1 MNHEY, CDR2 SMNVEV (reference sequence). CDR3 DNA sequence: TGTGCCAGCAGTTACATATCCGGGGGCCCTTACAATGAGCAGTTCTTC. This translates into CASSYISGGPYNEQFF.

The chain links TRBV6-4 to TRBJ2-3; TRBD2 aligns across 7 bases. With 0 bases clipped from V and 11 bases from J, the junction kept 8 bases outside the gene matches. This CDR3 contains 14 residues. The germline CDR1 and CDR2 sequences are MRHNA and SNTAGT. The CDR3 sequence is CASSDSKASGGQYF. The CDR3 DNA reads as TGTGCCAGCAGTGACTCGAAAGCCTCGGGGGGGCAGTATTTT.

This rearrangement joins TRBV30 to TRBJ1-1; D is possibly TRBD1 (5 bases). This CDR3 comprises 13 residues. V lost 0 bases to trimming and J lost 5 bases, with 10 bases between them. The germline V gene has CDR1 GTSNPN and CDR2 SVGIG (reference sequence). The CDR3: CAWSVLQVTEAFF. The CDR3 bases are TGTGCCTGGAGTGTTTTACAGGTAACTGAAGCTTTCTTT.

This clone is termed medium-sized. The chain uses TRBV28 and TRBJ2-2; D tentatively reads TRBD1 or TRBD2 (5 bases each). CDR1 is MDHEN and CDR2 is SYDVKM in the germline V gene. There are 17 residues in the CDR3. V lost 6 bases to trimming and J lost 1 base, with 18 bases between them. The CDR3 DNA is TGTGCCAGCAGGCAAGGAGAGGGGAGTCAGAACACCGGGGAGCTGTTTTTT. It translates to CASRQGEGSQNTGELFF.

This clone was seen more than once but under ten times. The rearrangement links TRBV27 to TRBJ1-4; D may be TRBD1 (5 bases). The CDR3 consists of 15 residues. The germline V gene has CDR1 MNHEY and CDR2 SMNVEV (reference sequence). V was shortened by 0 bases and J by 8 bases, with 13 bases between the two germline ends. CDR3 in amino acids: CASSLSWQGEEKLFF. The CDR3 bases are TGTGCCAGCAGTTTATCGTGGCAGGGAGAGGAAAAACTGTTTTTT.

This sequence joins TRBV5-1 and TRBJ2-1, with D perhaps TRBD1 (6 bases). Germline loops: CDR1 SGHRS, CDR2 YFSETQ. The CDR3 has 14 residues. Trimming stripped 3 bases from V and 6 bases from J, with 13 bases between. The DNA of the CDR3 is TGCGCCAGCAGCTGGGTCATACAGGGCAATGAGCAGTTCTTC. Translating it yields CASSWVIQGNEQFF.

This clone came up a few times. V usage is TRBV5-6 and J usage is TRBJ1-1, with TRBD1 as a possible D gene (6 bases). CDR3 length: 12 amino acids. Per the germline V gene, CDR1 is SGHDT and CDR2 is YYEEEE. V was trimmed by 4 bases and J by 7 bases, leaving 11 bases between them. Here the CDR3 DNA reads TGTGCCAGCAGCCGGGGGGCAAGTGAAGCTTTCTTT. Its protein is CASSRGASEAFF.

The chain uses TRBV27 and TRBJ2-1; 12 bases agree with TRBD2. V trimming: 5 bases; J trimming: 2 bases; junction bases outside the gene matches: 4. Germline V gene data show CDR1 as MNHEY and CDR2 as SMNVEV (reference sequence). The CDR3 spans 16 residues. The DNA of the CDR3 is TGTGCCAGCAGTCTACTAGCGGGGGGCCCCTACAATGAGCAGTTCTTC. Amino acids: CASSLLAGGPYNEQFF.

The rearrangement links TRBV19 to TRBJ2-3, with unresolved D. V was pared by 4 bases and J by 0 bases, with 8 bases between. This CDR3 is 14 amino acids long. CDR1 and CDR2 (germline): LNHDA, SQIVND (reference sequence). In DNA form, the CDR3 reads TGTGCCAGTAGTAGCGGTCAAAGCACAGATACGCAGTATTTT. Translation gives CASSSGQSTDTQYF. The variable domain in full, completed from reference TRBV19 and TRBJ2-3, reads DGGITQSPKYLFRKEGQNVTLSCEQNLNHDAMYWYRQDPGQGLRLIYYSQIVNDFQKGDIAEGYSVSREKKESFPLTVTSAQKNPTAFYLCASSSGQSTDTQYFGPGTRLTVL.